One and the same sample provided the 30 T cell receptor beta chains below, sequenced in a study of T cells in Graves' hyperthyroidism and ophthalmopathy. Using RNA transcripts as the source, TCR beta CDR3 regions were amplified. First-round RT-PCR of the TCR CDR3 relied on the HTBI primer set. Each CDR3 protein gets one entry after TCRdb re-called the multiplex PCR reads with MiXCR. The table includes under 350,000 distinct CDR3 sequences, about 18% detected once. The sample taken for sequencing was blood. These receptors all come from a woman aged 50 to 60 with Graves' hyperthyroidism.

J is TRBJ2-3 and V is TRBV7-8, with TRBD2 matching 13 bases. CDR1 is SGHVS and CDR2 is FQNEAQ in the germline V gene. V lost 4 bases, J lost 5 bases, and 6 bases stayed unmatched. CDR3 length: 16 residues. The CDR3 region has the DNA TGTGCCAGCAGCTCCAGGACTAGCGGGAGTAAAGATACGCAGTATTTT. Encoded protein: CASSSRTSGSKDTQYF. Filled out from reference TRBV7-8 and TRBJ2-3, the complete variable domain reads GAGVSQSPRYKVAKRGQDVALRCDPISGHVSLFWYQQALGQGPEFLTYFQNEAQLDKSGLPSDRFFAERPEGSVSTLKIQRTQQEDSAVYLCASSSRTSGSKDTQYFGPGTRLTVL.

The genes are TRBV20-1 and TRBJ2-1; tentatively, D is TRBD2 (6 bases). Germline lookup yields CDR1 DFQATT and CDR2 SNEGSKA (reference sequence). V lost 6 bases and J lost 9, with 21 bases in between. CDR3 size: 14 residues. CDR3 DNA sequence: TGCAGTGCCATGCGGGGAAATGGGGTAGGTGAGCAGTTCTTC. This sequence encodes CSAMRGNGVGEQFF.

The rearrangement joins TRBV4-2 to TRBJ2-5; 8 bases fit TRBD1. The CDR3 sequence is 12 residues long. The germline V gene encodes CDR1 LGHNA and CDR2 YNFKEQ. Unmatched junction bases numbered 5, after V lost 0 bases and J lost 14 bases. DNA of the CDR3: TGTGCCAGCAGCCAAGATCGGGACAGGCCCTACTTC. Its translation: CASSQDRDRPYF.

The chain joins TRBV5-6 to TRBJ2-1; 10 nucleotides align to TRBD1. In germline, CDR1 is SGHDT, CDR2 YYEEEE. V lost 3 bases, J lost 5 bases, and 5 bases stayed unmatched. This CDR3 contains 15 residues. For the CDR3, the DNA is TGTGCCAGCAGCTCGGCGGACAGGGGGGACAATGAGCAGTTCTTC. Translating it yields CASSSADRGDNEQFF.

In this sample, this clonotype turned up a few times. The gene calls are TRBV5-6 and TRBJ2-3, with D unresolved. Germline-derived CDR1 and CDR2 are SGHDT and YYEEEE. The CDR3 extends over 13 amino acids. Trimming removed 7 bases from V and 0 bases from J, with 9 bases in between. DNA for the CDR3: TGTGCCAGCGGAAGAATGAGCACAGATACGCAGTATTTT. Translation gives CASGRMSTDTQYF.

There are many counts of this clonotype. The chain employs TRBV20-1 and TRBJ1-1, with D perhaps TRBD1 (5 bases). The V gene lost 2 bases and the J gene lost 3 bases, with 13 bases spanning the gap. From germline, CDR1 is DFQATT and CDR2 SNEGSKA (reference sequence). The CDR3 has 14 amino acids. CDR3 protein: CSARRAGSDTEAFF. DNA of the CDR3: TGCAGTGCTAGAAGGGCAGGGTCGGACACTGAAGCTTTCTTT.

This clonotype was observed many times. CDR3 protein: CAWSERRTLSTDTQYF. The DNA for the CDR3 is TGTGCCTGGAGTGAGAGGCGGACCTTATCCACAGATACGCAGTATTTT. This chain joins TRBV30 and TRBJ2-3; no reliable D call. Looked up from germline, CDR1 is GTSNPN and CDR2 is SVGIG (reference sequence). This CDR3 has 16 amino acids. Trimming left V 1 base short and J 2 bases short, with 16 bases between.

This chain joins TRBV15 and TRBJ2-2; maybe TRBD1 (5 bases). The germline gives CDR1 LNHNV, CDR2 YYDKDF (reference sequence). V lost 5 bases and J lost 0, with 7 bases in between. The CDR3 has 14 residues. For the CDR3, the DNA is TGTGCCACCAGCGGGGCCTCGAACACCGGGGAGCTGTTTTTT. Translation gives CATSGASNTGELFF.

This clonotype has just a few counts. The rearrangement links TRBV10-3 to TRBJ2-3, with 10 positions matching TRBD2. Germline CDR1 is ENHRY and CDR2 is SYGVKD. CDR3 size: 16 residues. The ends lost 1 base at V and 4 bases at J; junction bases unmatched: 5. The DNA for the CDR3 is TGTGCCATCAGTGAGTGGTCTAGCGGGGGCGCAGATACGCAGTATTTT. This gives the protein CAISEWSSGGADTQYF.

The chain joins TRBV2 to TRBJ2-7; D is unresolved. This CDR3 has 12 amino acids. Germline CDR1 and CDR2: SNHLY and FYNNEI. V lost 7 bases to trimming and J lost 1 base, with 8 bases between them. This chain's CDR3 is CASNGDSYEQYF. The CDR3, as DNA: TGTGCCAGCAACGGAGATTCCTACGAGCAGTACTTC. The whole variable domain, filled in from reference TRBV2 and TRBJ2-7, reads EPEVTQTPSHQVTQMGQEVILRCVPISNHLYFYWYRQILGQKVEFLVSFYNNEISEKSEIFDDQFSVERPDGSNFTLKIRSTKLEDSAMYFCASNGDSYEQYFGPGTRLTVT.

The chain recombines TRBV27 with TRBJ1-3, with TRBD1 matching 7 bases. This CDR3 is built from 14 residues. Losses at the gene ends were 5 bases for V and 3 bases for J; bases not matched to a gene: 4. Per germline, CDR1 MNHEY and CDR2 SMNVEV (reference sequence). CDR3 loop: CASSTTGVGNTIYF. Written as DNA, the CDR3 is TGTGCCAGCAGTACAACAGGGGTTGGAAACACCATATATTTT.

This clonotype was counted ten times or more. This sequence joins TRBV3-1 and TRBJ2-7; the D is unclear. In germline, CDR1 is LGHDT, CDR2 YNNKEL (reference sequence). The CDR3 is 13 amino acids. Trimming stripped 4 bases from V and 6 bases from J, with 13 bases between. The CDR3 is CASSPGRTAEQYF. The DNA of the CDR3 is TGTGCCAGCAGCCCCGGACGGACCGCCGAGCAGTACTTC.

This clonotype has at least ten counts. The chain recombines TRBV20-1 with TRBJ2-3, with 7 bases matching TRBD2. V lost 3 bases, J lost 2 bases, and 8 bases stayed unmatched. The CDR3 is made up of 15 amino acids. Germline values: CDR1 DFQATT, CDR2 SNEGSKA (reference sequence). The CDR3 sequence: CSASWALAVTDTQYF. The CDR3 DNA is TGCAGTGCTAGTTGGGCGCTAGCGGTCACAGATACGCAGTATTTT.

The V call is TRBV6-2 or TRBV6-3, the J call TRBJ2-5, with a possible D match to TRBD1 (6 bases). The ends were cut back, 5 bases at V and 5 bases at J, with 18 bases in the middle. This CDR3 has 15 residues. The germline V gene has CDR1 MNHEY and CDR2 SVGEGT. CDR3 in amino acids: CASSHQGPRSETQYF. The CDR3 nucleotides are TGTGCCAGCAGTCACCAGGGGCCGCGAAGTGAGACCCAGTACTTC.

This clonotype was counted a few times. The chain couples TRBV9 to TRBJ2-2, with D perhaps matching TRBD1 or TRBD2 (6 bases each). Germline V gene sequence: CDR1 SGDLS, CDR2 YYNGEE. V lost 2 bases and J 7 bases, leaving 12 bases between the germline ends. This CDR3 contains 14 residues. The CDR3 DNA follows: TGTGCCAGCAGCGTTTGGGGGGCAGGCGGGGAGCTGTTTTTT. Translating gives CASSVWGAGGELFF.

The chain is built from TRBV3-1 and TRBJ2-2; no definite D call. V gave up 4 bases and J gave up 7 bases, with 7 bases separating them. CDR1 is LGHDT and CDR2 is YNNKEL in the germline V gene (reference sequence). The length of the CDR3 is 12 residues. The CDR3 protein is CASSLPGGELFF. The CDR3 bases are TGTGCCAGCAGCCTGCCGGGCGGGGAGCTGTTTTTT.

The count of this clonotype is one. A read error may explain this, as a much larger clone is one base away. The J gene is TRBJ2-1, the V gene TRBV28; a possible D gene is TRBD1 (6 bases). In germline, CDR1 is MDHEN, CDR2 SYDVKM. This CDR3 spans 13 amino acids. Trimming pared 3 bases from V and 9 bases from J, leaving 12 bases between. The DNA for the CDR3 is TGTGCCAGCAGTTTTGGACAGCACAGTGAGCAGTTCTTC. Translation gives CASSFGQHSEQFF.

The chain employs TRBV19 and TRBJ1-1; possibly TRBD1 for D (5 bases). Germline values: CDR1 LNHDA, CDR2 SQIVND (reference sequence). This CDR3 is built from 15 residues. Trimming stripped 3 bases from V and 2 bases from J, with 13 bases between. In DNA, the CDR3 is TGTGCCAGTAGTATTATGGCAGGGAAAAACACTGAAGCTTTCTTT. Amino acids: CASSIMAGKNTEAFF.

This clonotype has at least ten counts. V and J are TRBV28 and TRBJ2-7; tentatively, D is TRBD1 (7 bases). Trimming removed 7 bases from V and 2 bases from J, with 18 bases in between. The CDR3 sequence is 15 residues long. Germline V gives CDR1 MDHEN, CDR2 SYDVKM. This CDR3 is CASKPQGGPAYEQYF. As DNA, the CDR3 is TGTGCCAGCAAACCCCAGGGGGGCCCAGCCTACGAGCAGTACTTC.

CDR3 in amino acids: CASSYTRANEQFF. CDR3 in DNA: TGTGCCAGTAGTTATACTAGGGCCAATGAGCAGTTCTTC. V and J are TRBV19 and TRBJ2-1; a weak D match, TRBD2 (5 bases). This CDR3 has 13 amino acids. Looked up from germline, CDR1 is LNHDA and CDR2 is SQIVND (reference sequence). V shed 5 bases and J shed 6 bases, with 11 bases lying between them. The entire variable domain, with the rest obtained from reference TRBV19 and TRBJ2-1, is as follows: DGGITQSPKYLFRKEGQNVTLSCEQNLNHDAMYWYRQDPGQGLRLIYYSQIVNDFQKGDIAEGYSVSREKKESFPLTVTSAQKNPTAFYLCASSYTRANEQFFGPGTRLTVL.

The chain recombines TRBV29-1 with TRBJ2-2, with 8 nucleotides matching TRBD2. The junction had 2 bases not matched to a gene; V was cut back by 3 bases and J by 5 bases. This CDR3 contains 13 residues. Germline CDR1 SQVTM, CDR2 ANQGSEA. The CDR3 sequence: CSVDREGTGELFF. The CDR3 region has the DNA TGCAGCGTTGACCGGGAGGGGACCGGGGAGCTGTTTTTT.

The genes are TRBV6-5 and TRBJ1-2; no clear D. The CDR3 totals 15 residues. Germline V gene data show CDR1 as MNHEY and CDR2 as SVGAGI. The V end was cut by 0 bases, the J end by 5 bases, with 13 bases between. The CDR3 protein is CASSYSAARNYGYTF. The CDR3 DNA sequence: TGTGCCAGCAGTTACTCCGCCGCCAGAAATTATGGCTACACCTTC.

This clonotype was detected many times. The chain uses TRBV6-1 and TRBJ2-7; TRBD1 is a possible D gene (5 bases). Per germline, CDR1 MNHNS and CDR2 SASEGT. V was clipped by 6 bases and J by 4 bases, with 7 bases between them. This CDR3 comprises 11 residues. CDR3 amino acids: CASRTVYEQYF. The CDR3 region has the DNA TGTGCCAGCAGGACAGTTTACGAGCAGTACTTC.

This clonotype has only a few counts. The chain combines TRBV6-1 with TRBJ1-4; D unclear. Trimming removed 6 bases at V and 1 base at J, with 12 bases between. The germline V gene has CDR1 MNHNS and CDR2 SASEGT. This CDR3 comprises 15 residues. Written as DNA, the CDR3 is TGTGCCAGCAGCCCAGGACTGGGAACTAATGAAAAACTGTTTTTT. Translated, it gives CASSPGLGTNEKLFF.

This clonotype was counted many times. Because the CDR3's place on the DNA is in doubt, the DNA is left out and the CDR3 is given as listed by TCRdb. The chain is built from TRBV27 and TRBJ2-7; the table names TRBD1, a call not compared with the DNA. The CDR3 has 16 residues if both end residues are counted. Germline V gene sequence: CDR1 MNHEY, CDR2 SMNVEV (reference sequence). The CDR3 loop is CASSFRGRGWDFEQYF.

This clonotype was counted once. V gene TRBV28 combines with J gene TRBJ2-1; D is unresolved. The ends were cut back, 2 bases at V and 3 bases at J, with 14 bases in the middle. Germline V gene sequence: CDR1 MDHEN, CDR2 SYDVKM. The CDR3 covers 16 residues. The CDR3 is CASSLSEPLDYNEQFF. CDR3 bases: TGTGCCAGCAGTTTAAGTGAGCCCCTGGACTACAATGAGCAGTTCTTC.

This clonotype was seen a few times. The V and J genes are TRBV6-1 and TRBJ1-3, with D perhaps TRBD1 (5 bases). The CDR3 has 13 residues. V lost 5 bases, J lost 4 bases, and 9 bases lay in between. The V gene's germline CDR1 is MNHNS and CDR2 SASEGT. This chain's CDR3 is CASSPGRGNTIYF. In DNA, the CDR3 is TGTGCCAGCAGTCCAGGGAGAGGAAACACCATATATTTT.

The CDR3 DNA follows: TGTGCCAGCAGTGAATATGGTCAAGTCTACGAGCAGTTCTTC. Amino acids: CASSEYGQVYEQFF. The chain joins TRBV6-1 to TRBJ2-7; D gene unclear. The J call may be faulty, since TRBJ2-1 better matches the DNA end. Germline lookup yields CDR1 MNHNS and CDR2 SASEGT. This CDR3 region has 14 residues.

In the case of this clonotype: A much larger clone is a single base away; this may be a read error. This chain joins TRBV30 and TRBJ2-1; D gene ambiguous. Trimming took 3 bases from V and 5 from J, leaving 5 bases between them. Looked up from germline, CDR1 is GTSNPN and CDR2 is SVGIG (reference sequence). This CDR3 contains 11 residues. The CDR3 spells CAWSPDNEQFF. The CDR3 bases are TGTGCCTGGAGCCCAGACAATGAGCAGTTCTTC.

The table lists this clonotype with a few counts. The chain links TRBV7-9 to TRBJ2-1; no definite D call. Trimming took 0 bases from V and 7 from J, leaving 10 bases between them. CDR1 is SEHNR, CDR2 FQNEAQ, per germline (reference sequence). This CDR3 contains 14 residues. CDR3 sequence reads: CASSLAVSTNEQFF. CDR3 nucleotide sequence: TGTGCCAGCAGCTTAGCGGTGTCTACGAATGAGCAGTTCTTC.